This T cell receptor beta chain is drawn from a study of CD8 T cells in Susac syndrome. The multiple sclerosis controls comprised treatment-naive patients whose relapsing-remitting disease was stable or active. Both CD4+ and CD8+ T cells were negatively isolated, and TEMRA cells underwent FACS enrichment. It was with random hexamers that 0.5 to 1 ug RNA was reverse transcribed. The authors amplified TCR beta CDR3 across 54 Vbeta and 13 Jbeta using immunoSEQ multiplex PCR. TCRdb used MiXCR to reprocess the immunoSEQ multiplex PCR reads, holding one entry per CDR3 protein. This sample carries 200,000 to 250,000 distinct CDR3 sequences, 92% of them seen once, and the ten largest clones take less than 0.15%. Germline lookup yields CDR1 KGHSH and CDR2 LQKENI. Trimming cost V 3 bases and J 2 bases; bases outside gene matches: 16. This CDR3 is 19 amino acids long.

This clonotype originated in a human donor with multiple sclerosis. J is TRBJ2-7 and V is TRBV18, with 10 nucleotides matching TRBD2. Sequencing used CD8+ T cells from PBMCs. CDR3 residues: CASSPKESGRAERPYEQYF. The DNA of the CDR3 is TGTGCCAGCTCACCCAAGGAAAGCGGGAGGGCCGAGAGGCCCTACGAGCAGTACTTC. Supplemented by reference TRBV18 and TRBJ2-7, the full variable domain reads NAGVMQNPRHLVRRRGQEARLRCSPMKGHSHVYWYRQLPEEGLKFMVYLQKENIIDESGMPKERFSAEFPKEGPSILRIQQVVRGDSAAYFCASSPKESGRAERPYEQYFGPGTRLTVT.